These T cell receptor beta chains were read from a single sample in a study of metastatic and nonmetastatic thyroid tumors. TCRdb re-called clones via MiXCR from the PCR reads. The table shows about 6,100 clones, with 33% occurring only once. The sample consisted of adjacent normal tissue. Every receptor here comes from a male donor with papillary thyroid cancer or a benign thyroid nodule (not recorded which). Some clones in this sample may be carry-over from other donors' samples. CDR3s include the opening cysteine and the closing phenylalanine or tryptophan. The D gene is left open where the match is weak. For some rows the clone size is stated as once, few or many, or as a class when expanded; others skip it.

NA,NA,16,TRBJ1-5,TRBV2,CASSEVGRAKGQPQHF,TGTGCCAGCAGTGAAGTTGGCAGGGCGAAGGGTCAGCCCCAGCATTTT
TRBD2,NA,17,TRBJ2-7,TRBV30,CAGRSLAGSVRPYEQYF,TGTGCCGGCAGATCACTAGCGGGAAGTGTCAGACCGTACGAGCAGTACTTC
NA,few,16,TRBJ2-3,TRBV15,CATSRDNWGTTDTQYF,TGTGCCACCAGCAGAGATAATTGGGGAACCACAGATACGCAGTATTTT
TRBD1,NA,15,TRBJ1-5,TRBV6-1,CASRPWTGVGQPQHF,TGCGCCAGCAGACCTTGGACAGGGGTTGGACAGCCCCAGCATTTT
NA,NA,16,TRBJ1-6,TRBV19,CATKEDRRPDNSPLHF,TGTGCCACCAAGGAAGACAGGCGCCCCGATAATTCACCCCTCCACTTT
NA,few,13,TRBJ2-7,TRBV12-3/TRBV12-4,CASSLGDWGEQYF,TGTGCCAGCAGTTTAGGGGACTGGGGCGAGCAGTACTTC
TRBD2,NA,14,TRBJ2-2,TRBV7-3,CASSLSGGSGELFF,TGTGCCAGCAGCTTATCCGGGGGGTCCGGGGAGCTGTTTTTT
TRBD1,NA,17,TRBJ2-3,TRBV11-1,CASSLGQGVTHTDTQYF,TGTGCCAGCAGCCTCGGACAGGGGGTGACACACACAGATACGCAGTATTTT
NA,NA,17,TRBJ2-7,TRBV5-4,CASSSTSGQGGSYEQYF,TGTGCCAGCAGCTCCACGTCCGGGCAGGGGGGATCCTACGAGCAGTACTTC
NA,few,13,TRBJ2-1,TRBV6-1,CASSPLGANEQFF,TGTGCCAGCAGCCCACTAGGCGCAAATGAGCAGTTCTTC
NA,few,13,TRBJ2-2,TRBV6-4,CASSLADTGELFF,TGTGCCAGCAGTCTAGCCGACACCGGGGAGCTGTTTTTT
NA,few,15,TRBJ1-5,TRBV12-3/TRBV12-4,CASSFRDTYNQSHHF,TGTGCCAGCAGTTTTCGGGACACCTACAATCAGTCCCATCATTTT
NA,few,14,TRBJ1-3,TRBV7-8,CASSPMGVVDTIYF,TGTGCCAGCAGCCCCATGGGGGTAGTTGACACCATATATTTT
TRBD2,once,14,TRBJ2-3,TRBV20-1,CSATPSGRTDTQYF,TGCAGTGCAACCCCTAGCGGGCGGACAGATACGCAGTATTTT
NA,NA,11,TRBJ2-7,TRBV20-1,CSARARDEQYF,TGCAGTGCTAGAGCTCGGGACGAGCAGTACTTC
TRBD1,NA,13,TRBJ2-7,TRBV29-1,CSVRLDRGYEQYF,TGCAGCGTTCGGTTGGACAGGGGCTACGAGCAGTACTTC
TRBD1,NA,17,TRBJ2-1,TRBV4-3,CASSQAYRDRGYNEQFF,TGCGCCAGCAGCCAAGCCTACCGGGACAGGGGTTACAATGAGCAGTTCTTC
TRBD1,few,13,TRBJ1-1,TRBV30,CAWSFGTGEKAFF,TGTGCCTGGAGTTTTGGGACAGGGGAAAAAGCTTTCTTT
NA,NA,13,TRBJ1-3,TRBV20-1,CSARTDPVNTIYF,TGCAGTGCTAGGACGGATCCGGTGAACACCATATATTTT
NA,NA,12,TRBJ1-2,TRBV12-3/TRBV12-4,CASSLNNYGLCF,TGTGCCAGCAGTTTGAATAACTATGGGTTGTGCTTC
NA,many,13,TRBJ1-1,TRBV27,CASSLTASTEAFF,TGTGCCAGCAGTTTAACAGCGAGTACTGAAGCTTTCTTT
NA,many,15,TRBJ2-5,TRBV7-2,CASSLEYLRQETQYF,TGTGCCAGCAGCTTAGAGTACTTGCGGCAAGAGACCCAGTACTTC
TRBD1,NA,14,TRBJ2-7,TRBV20-1,CSARAAGGSYEQCF,TGCAGTGCCCGGGCGGCAGGGGGCTCCTACGAGCAGTGCTTC
NA,NA,13,TRBJ2-7,TRBV28,CASTDHTPYEQNF,TGTGCCAGCACGGACCACACACCCTACGAGCAGAACTTC
TRBD1,few,15,TRBJ1-2,TRBV24-1,CATSDAGGPEHGYTF,TGTGCCACCAGTGACGCAGGGGGCCCTGAGCATGGCTACACCTTC
NA,few,12,TRBJ2-7,TRBV20-1,CSARGSSYEQYF,TGCAGTGCTAGAGGTAGCTCCTACGAGCAGTACTTC
NA,NA,15,TRBJ1-6,TRBV20-1,CSARDGGAGNSPLHF,TGCAGTGCTAGAGATGGTGGGGCAGGTAATTCACCCCTCCACTTT
NA,NA,12,TRBJ1-4,TRBV30,CAWSVLSEKLFF,TGTGCCTGGAGTGTACTAAGTGAAAAACTGTTTTTT
NA,once,14,TRBJ2-7,TRBV13,CASYRDRRIYEQYF,TGTGCCAGCTACCGCGACAGACGGATTTACGAGCAGTACTTC
NA,few,13,TRBJ2-1,TRBV7-2,CASSPYLHNEQFF,TGTGCCAGCAGCCCATACCTTCACAATGAGCAGTTCTTC
TRBD1,few,13,TRBJ1-6,TRBV6-1,CASRRDSNSPLHF,TGTGCCAGCAGAAGGGACAGTAATTCACCCCTCCACTTT